This TCR beta chain was identified during a study of cytomegalovirus exposure and HLA in healthy donors. On the study more broadly: HLA-typed donors were the source of about 85 million unique TCRs, which an early data release held.

Concerning this clone: As yet, its antigen is unknown.

Trimming removed 0 bases from V and 0 bases from J, with 9 bases in between. Germline values: CDR1 LNHNV, CDR2 YYDKDF (reference sequence). The CDR3 has 15 residues. Notes on the study in general: CMV serostatus was the only recorded immune exposure for donors.

The primer mix had 60 Vbeta and 13 Jbeta primers. The table came from immunoSEQ multiplex PCR; TCRdb's copy has only in-frame clones and leaves some out. There are about 150,000 clones in the sample; roughly 85% occur only once, and about 2.1% lies in the top ten. The sequence derives from a woman aged 18-30 years in good health and CMV-seronegative. Sequencing was carried out using PBMCs. This chain connects TRBV15 to TRBJ2-7, with D uncertain. CDR3 sequence reads: CATSRDSQISYEQYF. The CDR3 region has the DNA TGTGCCACCAGCAGAGATTCCCAGATCTCCTACGAGCAGTACTTC. The complete variable domain, with remaining parts taken from reference TRBV15 and TRBJ2-7, reads DAMVIQNPRYQVTQFGKPVTLSCSQTLNHNVMYWYQQKSSQAPKLLFHYYDKDFNNEADTPDNFQSRRPNTSFCFLDIRSPGLGDTAMYLCATSRDSQISYEQYFGPGTRLTVT.